This T cell receptor beta chain stems from a study of cytomegalovirus exposure and HLA in healthy donors. Looking at the study overall: A data release that came early held 80 million or so unique TCRs from HLA-typed donors.

As to this clone: What it binds is not known.

Study outcomes and limitations: Rarity marked most TCR sequences, yet some public TCRs occurred in many donors. According to the study, 160 or so TCR beta chains were cytomegalovirus-associated. Reportedly, TCR beta sequences accurately predicted HLA-A and HLA-B alleles in most subjects.

The primer mix had 60 Vbeta and 13 Jbeta primers. The table came from immunoSEQ multiplex PCR; TCRdb's copy has only in-frame clones and leaves some out. The specimen's table records roughly 90,000 clones. This receptor was identified in a man aged 45 to 65 in good health and CMV-seropositive. Source material: PBMCs.

CDR3 amino acids: CAWRSKLLGAETQYF. The DNA of the CDR3 is TGTGCCTGGAGATCGAAACTACTTGGCGCGGAGACCCAGTACTTC. The chain joins TRBV30 to TRBJ2-5; D is uncertain. Germline CDR1 and CDR2: GTSNPN and SVGIG (reference sequence). The CDR3 length is 15 residues. V lost 3 bases and J lost 5, with 19 bases in between.